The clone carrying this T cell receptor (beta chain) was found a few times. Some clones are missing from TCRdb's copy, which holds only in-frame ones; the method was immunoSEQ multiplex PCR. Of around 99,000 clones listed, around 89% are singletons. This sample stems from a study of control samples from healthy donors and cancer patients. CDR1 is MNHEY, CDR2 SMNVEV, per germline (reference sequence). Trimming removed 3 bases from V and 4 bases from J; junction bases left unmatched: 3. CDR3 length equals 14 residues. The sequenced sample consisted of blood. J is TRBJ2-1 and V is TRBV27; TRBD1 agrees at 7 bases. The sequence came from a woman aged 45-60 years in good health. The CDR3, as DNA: TGTGCCAGCAGTTTGGTACAGGGGTACAATGAGCAGTTCTTC. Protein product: CASSLVQGYNEQFF.